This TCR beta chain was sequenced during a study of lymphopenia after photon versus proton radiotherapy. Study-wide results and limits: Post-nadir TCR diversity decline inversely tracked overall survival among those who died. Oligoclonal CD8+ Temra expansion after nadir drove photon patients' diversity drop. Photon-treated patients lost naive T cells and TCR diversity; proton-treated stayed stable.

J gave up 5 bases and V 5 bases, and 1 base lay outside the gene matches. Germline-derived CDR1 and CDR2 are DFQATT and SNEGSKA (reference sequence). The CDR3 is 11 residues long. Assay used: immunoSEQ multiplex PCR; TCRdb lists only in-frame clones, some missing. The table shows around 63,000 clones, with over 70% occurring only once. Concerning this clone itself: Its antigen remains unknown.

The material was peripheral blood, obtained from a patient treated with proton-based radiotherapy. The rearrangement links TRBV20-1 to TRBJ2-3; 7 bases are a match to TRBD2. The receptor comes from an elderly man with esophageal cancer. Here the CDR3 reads CSASSGDTQYF. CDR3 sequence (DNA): TGCAGTGCTTCTAGCGGAGATACGCAGTATTTT.